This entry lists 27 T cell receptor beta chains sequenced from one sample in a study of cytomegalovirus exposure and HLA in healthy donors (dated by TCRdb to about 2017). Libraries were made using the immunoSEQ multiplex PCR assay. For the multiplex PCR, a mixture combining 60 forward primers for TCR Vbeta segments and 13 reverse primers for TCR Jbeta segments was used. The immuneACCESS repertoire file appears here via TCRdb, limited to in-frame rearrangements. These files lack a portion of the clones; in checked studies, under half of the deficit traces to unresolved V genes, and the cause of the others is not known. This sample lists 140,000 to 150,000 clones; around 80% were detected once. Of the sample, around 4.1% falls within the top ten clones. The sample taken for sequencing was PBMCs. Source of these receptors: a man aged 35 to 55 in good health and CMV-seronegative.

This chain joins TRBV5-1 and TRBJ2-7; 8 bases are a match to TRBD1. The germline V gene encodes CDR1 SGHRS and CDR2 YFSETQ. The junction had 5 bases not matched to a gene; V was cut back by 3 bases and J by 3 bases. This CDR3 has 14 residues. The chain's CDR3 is CASSSGTGHYEQYF. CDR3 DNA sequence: TGCGCCAGCAGCTCCGGGACAGGACACTACGAGCAGTACTTC.

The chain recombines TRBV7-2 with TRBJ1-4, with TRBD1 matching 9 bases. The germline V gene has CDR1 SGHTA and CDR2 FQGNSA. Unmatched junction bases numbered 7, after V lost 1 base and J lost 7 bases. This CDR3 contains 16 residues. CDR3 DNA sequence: TGTGCCAGCAGCTTAGATGGGACAGGGTCGGTTGAAAAACTGTTTTTT. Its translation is CASSLDGTGSVEKLFF.

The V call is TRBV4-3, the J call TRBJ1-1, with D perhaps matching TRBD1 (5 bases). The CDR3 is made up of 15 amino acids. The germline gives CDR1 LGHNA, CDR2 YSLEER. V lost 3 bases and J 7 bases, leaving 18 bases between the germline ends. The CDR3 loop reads CASSQGTGLRFEAFF. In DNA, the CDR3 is TGCGCCAGCAGCCAGGGTACAGGTTTGAGATTTGAAGCTTTCTTT.

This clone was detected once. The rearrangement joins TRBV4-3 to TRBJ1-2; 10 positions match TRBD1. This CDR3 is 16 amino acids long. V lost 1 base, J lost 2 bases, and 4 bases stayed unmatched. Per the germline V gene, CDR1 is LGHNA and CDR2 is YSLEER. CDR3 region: CASSQVLGQGNYGYTF. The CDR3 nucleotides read TGCGCCAGCAGCCAAGTGTTGGGACAGGGGAACTATGGCTACACCTTC.

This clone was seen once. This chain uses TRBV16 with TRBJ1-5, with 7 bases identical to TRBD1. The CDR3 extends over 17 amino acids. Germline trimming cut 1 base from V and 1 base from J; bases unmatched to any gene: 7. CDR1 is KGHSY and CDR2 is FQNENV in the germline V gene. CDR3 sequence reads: CASSQLRTGASNQPQHF. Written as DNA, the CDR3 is TGTGCCAGCAGCCAATTGCGCACAGGGGCAAGCAATCAGCCCCAGCATTTT.

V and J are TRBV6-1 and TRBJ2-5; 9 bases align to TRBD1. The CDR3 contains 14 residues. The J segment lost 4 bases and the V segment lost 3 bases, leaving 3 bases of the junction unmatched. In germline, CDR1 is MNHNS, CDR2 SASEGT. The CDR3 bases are TGTGCCAGCAGTGACTCGGACAGGGGAGAGACCCAGTACTTC. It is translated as CASSDSDRGETQYF.

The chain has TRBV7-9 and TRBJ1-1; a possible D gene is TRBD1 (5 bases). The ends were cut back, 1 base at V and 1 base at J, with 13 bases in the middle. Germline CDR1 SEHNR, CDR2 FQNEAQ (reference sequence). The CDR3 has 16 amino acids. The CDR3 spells CASSLDSRTPNTEAFF. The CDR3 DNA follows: TGTGCCAGCAGCTTAGATTCTAGGACACCGAACACTGAAGCTTTCTTT.

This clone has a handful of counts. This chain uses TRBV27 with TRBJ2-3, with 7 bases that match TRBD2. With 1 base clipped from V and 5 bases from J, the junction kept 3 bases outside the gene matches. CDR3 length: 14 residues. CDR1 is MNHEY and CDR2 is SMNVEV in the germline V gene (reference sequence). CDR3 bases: TGTGCCAGCAGTTTATTGGGGGGGAGAGATACGCAGTATTTT. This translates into CASSLLGGRDTQYF.

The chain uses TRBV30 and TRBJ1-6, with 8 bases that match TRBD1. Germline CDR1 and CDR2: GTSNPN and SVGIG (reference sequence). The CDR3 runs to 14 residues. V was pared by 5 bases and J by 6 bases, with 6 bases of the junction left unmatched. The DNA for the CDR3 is TGTGCCTGGGGCCTAACAGGGGGTAATTCACCCCTCCACTTT. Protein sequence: CAWGLTGGNSPLHF.

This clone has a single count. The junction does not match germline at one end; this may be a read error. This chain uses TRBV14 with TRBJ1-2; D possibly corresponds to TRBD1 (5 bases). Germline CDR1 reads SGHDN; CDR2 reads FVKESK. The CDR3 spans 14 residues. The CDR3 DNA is TGTGCCAGCAGCCAAGATACAGGACACTATGGCTACCCCTTC. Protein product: CASSQDTGHYGYPF.

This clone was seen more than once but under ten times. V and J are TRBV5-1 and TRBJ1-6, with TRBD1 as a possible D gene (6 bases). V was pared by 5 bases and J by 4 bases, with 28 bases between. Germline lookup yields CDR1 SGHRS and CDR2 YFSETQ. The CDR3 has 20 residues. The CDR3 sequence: CASSILPRQGLTPYNSPLHF. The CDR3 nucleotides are TGCGCCAGCAGTATTTTACCTCGGCAGGGGCTTACCCCTTATAATTCACCCCTCCACTTT.

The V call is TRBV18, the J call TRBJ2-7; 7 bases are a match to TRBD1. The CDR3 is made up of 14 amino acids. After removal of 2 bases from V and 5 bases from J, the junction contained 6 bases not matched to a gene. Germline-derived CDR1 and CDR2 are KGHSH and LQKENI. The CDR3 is CASSPAIRGNEQYF. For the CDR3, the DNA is TGTGCCAGCTCACCAGCGATCAGGGGGAACGAGCAGTACTTC.

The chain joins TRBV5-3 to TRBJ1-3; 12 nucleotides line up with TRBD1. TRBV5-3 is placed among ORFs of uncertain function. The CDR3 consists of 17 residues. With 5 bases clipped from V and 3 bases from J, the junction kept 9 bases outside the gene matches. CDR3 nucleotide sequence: TGTGCCAGAAGTAACCGGGACAGGGGGCGCGATGGAAACACCATATATTTT. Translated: CARSNRDRGRDGNTIYF.

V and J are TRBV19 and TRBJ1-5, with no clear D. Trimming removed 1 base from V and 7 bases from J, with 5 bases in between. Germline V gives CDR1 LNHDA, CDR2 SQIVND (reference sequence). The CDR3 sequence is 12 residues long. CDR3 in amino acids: CASSIVSQPQHF. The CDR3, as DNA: TGTGCCAGTAGTATAGTATCCCAGCCCCAGCATTTT.

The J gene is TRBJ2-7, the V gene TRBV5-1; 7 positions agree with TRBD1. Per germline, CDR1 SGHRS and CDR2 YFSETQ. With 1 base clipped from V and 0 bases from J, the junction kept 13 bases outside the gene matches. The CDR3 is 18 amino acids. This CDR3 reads CASSLWAGGSGGSYEQYF. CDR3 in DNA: TGCGCCAGCAGCTTGTGGGCAGGGGGAAGTGGGGGCTCCTACGAGCAGTACTTC. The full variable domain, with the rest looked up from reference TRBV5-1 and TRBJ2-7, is KAGVTQTPRYLIKTRGQQVTLSCSPISGHRSVSWYQQTPGQGLQFLFEYFSETQRNKGNFPGRFSGRQFSNSRSEMNVSTLELGDSALYLCASSLWAGGSGGSYEQYFGPGTRLTVT.

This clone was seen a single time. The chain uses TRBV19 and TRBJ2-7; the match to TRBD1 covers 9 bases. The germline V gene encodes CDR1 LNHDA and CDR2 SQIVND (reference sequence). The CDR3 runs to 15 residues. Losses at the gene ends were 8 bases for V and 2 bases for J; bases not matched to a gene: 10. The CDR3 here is CASRSGTGTPYEQYF. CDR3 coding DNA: TGTGCCAGTCGGTCCGGGACAGGGACTCCCTACGAGCAGTACTTC.

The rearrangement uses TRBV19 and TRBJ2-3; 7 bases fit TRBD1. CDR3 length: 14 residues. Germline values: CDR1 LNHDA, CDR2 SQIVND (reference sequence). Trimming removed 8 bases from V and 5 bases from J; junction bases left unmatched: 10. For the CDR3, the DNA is TGTGCCAGTGTGGCGGAACAGGGGTTAGATACGCAGTATTTT. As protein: CASVAEQGLDTQYF.

Here the CDR3 reads CASSPQGSSGNTIYF. As DNA, the CDR3 is TGTGCCAGCTCACCTCAGGGTTCCTCTGGAAACACCATATATTTT. The J gene is TRBJ1-3, the V gene TRBV18; the D gene is possibly TRBD1 (5 bases). Germline V gene sequence: CDR1 KGHSH, CDR2 LQKENI. The CDR3 runs to 15 residues. V dropped 3 bases and J dropped 0 bases, with 9 bases sitting between them.

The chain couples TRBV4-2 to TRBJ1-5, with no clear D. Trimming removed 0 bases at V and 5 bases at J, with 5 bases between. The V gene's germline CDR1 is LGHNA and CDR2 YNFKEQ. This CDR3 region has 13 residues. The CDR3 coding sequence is TGTGCCAGCAGCCAAGATGAGGATCAGCCCCAGCATTTT. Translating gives CASSQDEDQPQHF.

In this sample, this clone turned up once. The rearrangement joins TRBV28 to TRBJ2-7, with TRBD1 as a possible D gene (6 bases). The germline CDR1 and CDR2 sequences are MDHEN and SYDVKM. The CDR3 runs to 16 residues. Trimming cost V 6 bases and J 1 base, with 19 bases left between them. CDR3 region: CASSQRGHRVSYEQYF. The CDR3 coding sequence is TGTGCCAGCAGCCAAAGGGGACATAGGGTGTCCTACGAGCAGTACTTC.

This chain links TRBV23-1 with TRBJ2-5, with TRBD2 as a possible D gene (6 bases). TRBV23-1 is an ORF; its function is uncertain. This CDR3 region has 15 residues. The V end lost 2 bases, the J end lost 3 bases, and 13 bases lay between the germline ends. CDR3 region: CASSQESGGEETQYF. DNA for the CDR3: TGCGCCAGCAGTCAAGAGTCCGGAGGGGAAGAGACCCAGTACTTC.

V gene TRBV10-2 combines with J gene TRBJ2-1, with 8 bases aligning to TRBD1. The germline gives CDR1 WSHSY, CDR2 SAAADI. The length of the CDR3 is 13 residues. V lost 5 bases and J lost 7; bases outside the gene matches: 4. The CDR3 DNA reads TGCGCCAGCAGTCCTACAGGGGGGAATGAGCAGTTCTTC. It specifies CASSPTGGNEQFF.

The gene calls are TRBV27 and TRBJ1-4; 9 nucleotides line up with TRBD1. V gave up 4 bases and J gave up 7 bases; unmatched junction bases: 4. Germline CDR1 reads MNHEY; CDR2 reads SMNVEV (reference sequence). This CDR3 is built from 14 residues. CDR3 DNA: TGTGCCAGCAGTTACCGGACAGGGGTTGAAAAACTGTTTTTT. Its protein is CASSYRTGVEKLFF.

The chain's CDR3 is CASSLFYEQYF. The CDR3 DNA reads as TGTGCCAGCAGCCTATTCTACGAGCAGTACTTC. This rearrangement joins TRBV6-1 to TRBJ2-7; no clear D gene. This CDR3 has 11 residues. The germline V gene encodes CDR1 MNHNS and CDR2 SASEGT. The V end was cut by 6 bases, the J end by 3 bases, with 6 bases between.

Written as DNA, the CDR3 is TGTGCCAGCAGCCCAGGGTCAGGGGGCTACACCTTC. Translating it yields CASSPGSGGYTF. This chain links TRBV9 with TRBJ1-2; D might be TRBD1 (5 bases). This CDR3 spans 12 amino acids. Germline V CDR1 and CDR2: SGDLS, YYNGEE. Between the trimmed V and J ends, which lost 4 bases and 8 bases, there was a span of 12 bases.

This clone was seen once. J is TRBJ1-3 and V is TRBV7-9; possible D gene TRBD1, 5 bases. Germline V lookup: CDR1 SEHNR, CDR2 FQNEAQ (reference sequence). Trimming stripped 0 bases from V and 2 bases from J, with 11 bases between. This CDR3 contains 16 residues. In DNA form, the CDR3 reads TGTGCCAGCAGCTTAGCGCTCGGAGGGGCTGGAAACACCATATATTTT. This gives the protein CASSLALGGAGNTIYF.

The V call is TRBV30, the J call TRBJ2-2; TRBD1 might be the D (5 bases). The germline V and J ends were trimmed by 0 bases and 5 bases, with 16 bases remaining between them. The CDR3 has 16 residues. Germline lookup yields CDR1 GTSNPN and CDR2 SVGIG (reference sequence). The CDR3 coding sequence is TGTGCCTGGAGTGTACGACAGAGCCCGAGGACCGGGGAGCTGTTTTTT. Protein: CAWSVRQSPRTGELFF. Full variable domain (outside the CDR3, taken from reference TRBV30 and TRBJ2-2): SQTIHQWPATLVQPVGSPLSLECTVEGTSNPNLYWYRQAAGRGLQLLFYSVGIGQISSEVPQNLSASRPQDRQFILSSKKLLLSDSGFYLCAWSVRQSPRTGELFFGEGSRLTVL.